This T cell receptor (beta chain) appears in the sequencing data of a study of T cells in localized non-small cell lung cancer. Points from the study as a whole: It remains possible that heterogeneity exists, since only one tumor region was sequenced. The study linked higher blood T cell density to longer overall survival. Measurement of T cell clonality placed uninvolved adjacent lung highest, above the level in tumor. Across samples, adjacent lung featured a median 57 of the top 100 tumor clones.

A remark on this clone: Its specificity is not known.

The assay was immunoSEQ multiplex PCR, and TCRdb's table has in-frame clones only and misses some. The sample has over 55,000 clones, 85% to 90% seen once. This clonotype was sampled from a woman aged 35 to 70 with stage I lung adenocarcinoma. The specimen was peripheral blood, collected before any cancer treatment.

CDR3 coding DNA: TGTGCCAGCACCGGGGGGCCCCCCGAGGCTGAGCAGTTCTTC. Protein: CASTGGPPEAEQFF. The chain carries TRBV27 and TRBJ2-1; possibly TRBD2 for D (7 bases). Trimming left V 7 bases short and J 9 bases short, with 19 bases between. This CDR3 is 14 amino acids long. The V gene's germline CDR1 is MNHEY and CDR2 SMNVEV (reference sequence).